The entry below gives a single T cell receptor beta chain sequence along with its context. Antigen specificity is unknown. The data stem from a study of T cell responses to AZD1222 COVID-19 vaccine. Across the study: Some second doses came at about 4 weeks and others at about 12 weeks; these were pooled. Findings of the study overall: In a largely white British group with more females than males, clonal diversity was possibly underestimated. Unmutated variant regions reportedly attract nearly half of all spike-specific TCRs. Only after the peak T cell response were repertoires sampled.

This CDR3 has 13 residues. Germline CDR1 reads MDHEN; CDR2 reads SYDVKM. V lost 3 bases and J lost 4, with 10 bases in between. Profiling relied on immunoSEQ multiplex PCR, and the TCRdb table lists in-frame clones only, not all of them. The profile shows approximately 60,000 clones, about 90% of them singletons. The chain employs TRBV28 and TRBJ2-7, with D unclear. The sample consisted of peripheral blood, taken on day 0 of AZD1222 vaccination. This TCR came from an adult in good health. CDR3 region: CASSFIGPYEQYF. The CDR3 nucleotides are TGTGCCAGCAGTTTTATCGGACCTTACGAGCAGTACTTC.